This T cell receptor (beta chain) was identified during a study of blood T cell repertoires in COVID-19. V shed 4 bases and J shed 0 bases, with 19 bases lying between them. CDR3 length: 18 residues. From germline, CDR1 is KGHSH and CDR2 LQKENI. Authors' analysis steps: Amplification of reference gene primers provided the estimated nucleated cell counts. Repertoires were generated with immunoSEQ multiplex PCR, while TCRdb's copy carries only in-frame clones and drops some. D and trimming were read from the DNA, whereas the V and J calls and clone size are those reported in that table. The table lists about 300,000 clones, 70% to 90% of them singletons, with 5% to 7% in the top ten.

The source material was peripheral blood. The chain carries TRBV18 and TRBJ2-1, with a tentative D call TRBD2 (7 bases). The sequence derives from a man between 18 and 29 years old who had recovered from COVID-19. Here the CDR3 DNA reads TGTGCCAGCTCACTCTCGAAGGCGGGGGCAGACTCCTACAATGAGCAGTTCTTC. It is translated as CASSLSKAGADSYNEQFF.